The 19 T cell receptor beta chains given below trace back to one sample, sequenced in a study of blood T cell repertoires in COVID-19. The table came from immunoSEQ multiplex PCR; TCRdb's copy has only in-frame clones and leaves some out. The data contain approximately 140,000 clones, roughly 80% of them singletons. The sequenced sample was peripheral blood. The receptors here all came from a man over 45 with acute or convalescent COVID-19.

This chain joins TRBV11-2 and TRBJ2-1; 13 bases agree with TRBD2. The CDR3 runs 19 residues. Germline-derived CDR1 and CDR2 are SGHAT and FQNNGV. V lost 2 bases and J lost 1; bases outside the gene matches: 8. DNA of the CDR3: TGTGCCAGCAGCTTATGGGGACTAGCGGGGCTTTCATCCTACAATGAGCAGTTCTTC. Protein: CASSLWGLAGLSSYNEQFF.

The chain recombines TRBV2 with TRBJ2-5; D possibly corresponds to TRBD1 (6 bases). Trimming took 5 bases from V and 4 from J, leaving 14 bases between them. The germline V gene encodes CDR1 SNHLY and CDR2 FYNNEI. The CDR3 spans 14 residues. The CDR3 sequence is CASSRTGTGETQYF. CDR3 DNA sequence: TGTGCCAGCAGTCGAACAGGGACCGGAGAGACCCAGTACTTC.

CDR3 in DNA: TGTGCCAGCAGTTACCGCGGGGCGCAAGGGGCCAACGTCCTGACTTTC. Translation gives CASSYRGAQGANVLTF. V and J are TRBV6-5 and TRBJ2-6, with a tentative D call TRBD2 (6 bases). V was shortened by 2 bases and J by 4 bases, with 12 bases between the two germline ends. CDR1 and CDR2 from the germline V gene are MNHEY and SVGAGI. CDR3 length: 16 residues.

The chain is built from TRBV11-2 and TRBJ2-3; D is unresolved. The germline CDR1 and CDR2 sequences are SGHAT and FQNNGV. Trimming shortened V by 0 bases and J by 1 base, and 8 bases separated the two germline ends. This CDR3 is 15 amino acids long. CDR3 in DNA: TGTGCCAGCAGCTTAGATTGGAGCGGCACAGATACGCAGTATTTT. Translation: CASSLDWSGTDTQYF.

V and J are TRBV10-2 and TRBJ1-5; D gene uncertain. The germline CDR1 and CDR2 sequences are WSHSY and SAAADI. The CDR3 is 14 amino acids. In DNA, the CDR3 is TGCGTTCAAAGCTACCCCTTCGCGTTTCATCCCCAGCATTTT. Its protein product is CVQSYPFAFHPQHF.

V and J are TRBV3-1 (or the pseudogene TRBV3-2) and TRBJ2-1, with 7 bases that match TRBD2. CDR3 length: 15 residues. Unmatched junction bases numbered 11, after V lost 6 bases and J lost 6 bases. The V gene's germline CDR1 is LGHDT and CDR2 YNNKEL (reference sequence). This CDR3 is CASSRGSGAANEQFF. In nucleotides, the CDR3 is TGTGCCAGCAGTCGAGGGAGCGGGGCTGCCAATGAGCAGTTCTTC.

This clone was found a few times. The chain uses TRBV12-3 or TRBV12-4 and TRBJ2-1; TRBD2 is a possible D gene (5 bases). This CDR3 has 12 residues. Trimming shortened V by 3 bases and J by 7 bases, and 7 bases separated the two germline ends. The CDR3 DNA follows: TGTGCCAGCAGTTTCCGAGGGAATGAGCAGTTCTTC. Amino acid sequence: CASSFRGNEQFF.

The chain carries TRBV4-1 and TRBJ2-3, with 8 bases lining up with TRBD1. The CDR3 has 17 residues. Trimming cost V 4 bases and J 3 bases; bases outside gene matches: 12. Germline values: CDR1 MGHRA, CDR2 YSYEKL. The CDR3 nucleotides read TGCGCCAGCAGCCTCTCCAGGGGGCAGGGCGGAACAGATACGCAGTATTTT. This encodes CASSLSRGQGGTDTQYF.

This clone was picked up a small number of times. The rearrangement links TRBV4-1 to TRBJ2-6, with 10 positions matching TRBD1. The CDR3 loop spans 17 amino acids. Germline V CDR1 and CDR2: MGHRA, YSYEKL. J gave up 0 bases and V 3 bases, and 2 bases lay outside the gene matches. CDR3 bases: TGCGCCAGCAGCCAGGGACAGGGGAGCTCTGGGGCCAACGTCCTGACTTTC. This encodes CASSQGQGSSGANVLTF.

The chain combines TRBV10-1 with TRBJ2-7; D possibly corresponds to TRBD1 (6 bases). V was trimmed by 11 bases and J by 5 bases, leaving 13 bases between them. Germline CDR1 is WNHNN and CDR2 is SYGVQD (reference sequence). CDR3 length: 11 amino acids. CDR3 bases: TGCGCCCCCCCGGACAGTCACGAGCAGTACGTC. Translation: CAPPDSHEQYV.

This chain uses TRBV29-1 with TRBJ1-6; D is perhaps TRBD1 (5 bases). Trimming took 6 bases from V and 7 from J, leaving 13 bases between them. This CDR3 region has 13 residues. Germline values: CDR1 SQVTM, CDR2 ANQGSEA. This CDR3 reads CSVQGSGNSPLHF. Written as DNA, the CDR3 is TGCAGCGTGCAGGGCTCTGGGAATTCACCCCTCCACTTT.

This clone came up a few times. The chain carries TRBV2 and TRBJ1-4, with 9 positions matching TRBD1. Germline V gene sequence: CDR1 SNHLY, CDR2 FYNNEI. The V segment lost 8 bases and the J segment 7 bases; nucleotides outside the gene matches: 11. The CDR3 loop spans 15 amino acids. In DNA form, the CDR3 reads TGTGCCAGCTGCCCTTCACAGGGGGCGGGTGAAAAACTGTTTTTT. Translating it yields CASCPSQGAGEKLFF.

V usage is TRBV18 and J usage is TRBJ1-1; 12 bases fit TRBD1. J gave up 1 base and V 8 bases, and 5 bases lay outside the gene matches. Germline CDR1 and CDR2: KGHSH and LQKENI. The CDR3 is 15 residues long. CDR3 sequence: CASGGQGAKNTEAFF. Written as DNA, the CDR3 is TGTGCCAGCGGGGGACAGGGGGCAAAGAACACTGAAGCTTTCTTT.

This rearrangement joins TRBV5-5 to TRBJ1-3, with D perhaps matching TRBD1 (5 bases). The length of the CDR3 is 17 residues. Germline CDR1 and CDR2: SGHKS and YYEKEE (reference sequence). The V end lost 3 bases, the J end lost 0 bases, and 16 bases lay between the germline ends. CDR3: CASSSAAGLYSGNTIYF. The CDR3 nucleotides are TGTGCCAGCAGCTCGGCGGCAGGGTTATACTCTGGAAACACCATATATTTT.

The chain is built from TRBV10-2 and TRBJ1-3; D remains ambiguous. CDR1 and CDR2 from the germline V gene are WSHSY and SAAADI. The CDR3 consists of 14 residues. The germline V and J ends were trimmed by 3 bases and 5 bases, with 11 bases remaining between them. CDR3 sequence reads: CASSETANRNTIYF. The CDR3 bases are TGCGCCAGCAGTGAAACAGCCAACAGAAACACCATATATTTT.

The genes are TRBV24-1 and TRBJ2-3; 9 bases line up with TRBD1. Germline loops: CDR1 KGHDR, CDR2 SFDVKD. This CDR3 comprises 16 residues. The ends lost 2 bases at V and 5 bases at J; junction bases unmatched: 7. CDR3 bases: TGTGCCACCAGTGATTGGAACAGGGGGCTAGGAGATACGCAGTATTTT. It is translated as CATSDWNRGLGDTQYF.

This clone was observed a single time. V gene TRBV19 combines with J gene TRBJ2-6; maybe TRBD2 (6 bases). V lost 4 bases, J lost 2 bases, and 6 bases lay in between. Germline-derived CDR1 and CDR2 are LNHDA and SQIVND (reference sequence). This CDR3 comprises 14 residues. CDR3 nucleotide sequence: TGTGCCAGTAGTAGCGGGGCTGGGGCCAACGTCCTGACTTTC. Amino acids: CASSSGAGANVLTF.

This clone was picked up one time. The chain is built from TRBV7-9 and TRBJ2-5; perhaps TRBD1 as D (6 bases). This CDR3 is 14 amino acids long. Germline V gene lookup returns CDR1 SEHNR and CDR2 FQNEAQ (reference sequence). The ends were cut back, 7 bases at V and 5 bases at J, with 17 bases in the middle. The CDR3 DNA follows: TGTGCCAGCAAACCACAGGGTTCAGGGGAGACCCAGTACTTC. Protein sequence: CASKPQGSGETQYF.

V usage is TRBV29-1 and J usage is TRBJ2-7, with 8 bases that match TRBD1. In germline, CDR1 is SQVTM, CDR2 ANQGSEA. This CDR3 contains 12 residues. V lost 7 bases to trimming and J lost 7 bases; unmatched junction nucleotides: 9. The CDR3 protein is CSDSRQGWEQYV. As DNA, the CDR3 is TGCAGCGACTCCAGACAGGGGTGGGAGCAGTACGTC.